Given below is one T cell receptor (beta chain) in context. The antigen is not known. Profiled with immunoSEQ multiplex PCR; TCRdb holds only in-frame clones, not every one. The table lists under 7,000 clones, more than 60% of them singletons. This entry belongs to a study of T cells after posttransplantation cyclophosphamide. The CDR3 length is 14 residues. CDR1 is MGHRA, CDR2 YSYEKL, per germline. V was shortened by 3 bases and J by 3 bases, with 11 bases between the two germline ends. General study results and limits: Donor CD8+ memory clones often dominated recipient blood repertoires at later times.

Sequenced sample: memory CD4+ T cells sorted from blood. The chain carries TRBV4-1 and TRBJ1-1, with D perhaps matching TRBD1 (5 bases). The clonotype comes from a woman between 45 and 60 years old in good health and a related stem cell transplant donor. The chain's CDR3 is CASSQLAQDTEAFF. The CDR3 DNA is TGCGCCAGCAGCCAGTTGGCACAGGACACTGAAGCTTTCTTT.